The next 9 T cell receptor beta chains were all read from a single sample in a study of blood T cell repertoires in COVID-19. Data came from immunoSEQ multiplex PCR; TCRdb stores just in-frame clones and leaves some out. The sample shows 70,000 to 85,000 clones, about 83% of them seen only once. Sequences were obtained from peripheral blood. The receptor source for this set is a man older than 75 with active or convalescent COVID-19.

V usage is TRBV4-1 and J usage is TRBJ2-3; TRBD2 matches 15 bases. This CDR3 is built from 17 residues. Germline values: CDR1 MGHRA, CDR2 YSYEKL. The J segment lost 2 bases and the V segment lost 4 bases, leaving 4 bases of the junction unmatched. CDR3 in amino acids: CASSPGLAGGATDTQYF. In DNA, the CDR3 is TGCGCCAGCAGCCCGGGACTAGCGGGGGGAGCCACAGATACGCAGTATTTT.

V is TRBV5-1 and J is TRBJ1-1; D unresolved. With 3 bases removed from V and 1 base from J, the gap between germline ends came to 10 bases. The CDR3 has 14 amino acids. CDR1 and CDR2 (germline): SGHRS, YFSETQ. The chain's CDR3 is CASSSGLGNTEAFF. DNA of the CDR3: TGCGCCAGCAGCTCCGGACTGGGGAACACTGAAGCTTTCTTT.

The CDR3 protein is CASSSYSGNTIYF. CDR3 DNA sequence: TGTGCCAGCAGCTCCTACTCTGGAAACACCATATATTTT. The V gene is TRBV7-2, the J gene TRBJ1-3; D is undetermined. Between the trimmed V and J ends, which lost 4 bases and 0 bases, there was a span of 4 bases. Germline V CDR1 and CDR2: SGHTA, FQGNSA. CDR3 length equals 13 residues.

V and J are TRBV30 and TRBJ2-3; possibly TRBD1 for D (7 bases). V dropped 3 bases and J dropped 4 bases, with 17 bases sitting between them. Per germline, CDR1 GTSNPN and CDR2 SVGIG (reference sequence). This CDR3 region has 15 residues. CDR3 region: CAWSDGAGGSDTQYF. CDR3 bases: TGTGCCTGGAGCGACGGGGCAGGGGGGTCAGATACGCAGTATTTT.

The chain is built from TRBV6-1 and TRBJ1-1; 8 bases are a match to TRBD1. Germline V gene data show CDR1 as MNHNS and CDR2 as SASEGT. This CDR3 is built from 13 residues. V gave up 3 bases and J gave up 7 bases; unmatched junction bases: 4. The CDR3 loop reads CASSDRGRGEAFF. Here the CDR3 DNA reads TGTGCCAGCAGTGACAGGGGGCGCGGTGAAGCTTTCTTT.

The rearrangement links TRBV27 to TRBJ2-3, with a weak D call TRBD2 (6 bases). The CDR3 is 15 residues long. V was pared by 7 bases and J by 0 bases, with 14 bases between. Germline-derived CDR1 and CDR2 are MNHEY and SMNVEV (reference sequence). CDR3 loop: CASKRRDASTDTQYF. The CDR3 region has the DNA TGTGCCAGCAAAAGGCGGGATGCTAGCACAGATACGCAGTATTTT.

The chain uses TRBV28 and TRBJ1-2; TRBD1 agrees at 7 bases. The V gene's germline CDR1 is MDHEN and CDR2 SYDVKM. The CDR3 consists of 13 residues. Trimming removed 6 bases from V and 4 bases from J; junction bases left unmatched: 5. For the CDR3, the DNA is TGTGCCAGCAGAGGGGGCGGAATCTATGGCTACACCTTC. It encodes CASRGGGIYGYTF.

The V gene is TRBV5-8, the J gene TRBJ1-4; D may be TRBD1 (5 bases). Germline V gives CDR1 SGHTS, CDR2 YDEGEE. V dropped 4 bases and J dropped 3 bases, with 19 bases sitting between them. The CDR3 loop spans 17 amino acids. CDR3 bases: TGTGCCAGCAGCAAGACTTTTGGGGCTGGGTCTAATGAAAAACTGTTTTTT. Its translation: CASSKTFGAGSNEKLFF.

The chain links TRBV11-2 to TRBJ2-7; D is ambiguous. V lost 5 bases and J 12 bases, leaving 14 bases between the germline ends. This CDR3 is built from 11 residues. From germline, CDR1 is SGHAT and CDR2 FQNNGV. DNA for the CDR3: TGTGCCAGCAGCCCTCGCGCGATTCTGTACTTC. Its translation is CASSPRAILYF.